These T cell receptor beta chains were read from a single sample in a study of Graves' ophthalmopathy and Graves' hyperthyroidism. TCRdb fed the multiplex PCR reads into MiXCR, producing one record per CDR3 protein. The sample carries hundreds of thousands of distinct CDR3 sequences, 35% to 50% recorded once. Sequenced sample: peripheral blood. The receptors stem from an adult man with Graves' ophthalmopathy. CDR3s include the opening cysteine and the closing phenylalanine or tryptophan. The D gene is left open where the match is weak. Not every row has a clone size; where given, it reads once, few, many or a size class.

j_call d_call v_call clone_size cdr3_aa cdr3_nt
TRBJ2-5 TRBD2 TRBV7-9 - CASSNPGGSGRVGTQYF TGTGCCAGCAGTAACCCGGGGGGGAGCGGAAGGGTCGGGACCCAGTACTTC
TRBJ2-7 - TRBV2 many CASSVVRRGDEQYF TGTGCCAGCAGTGTAGTTCGTAGGGGCGACGAGCAGTACTTC
TRBJ2-5 TRBD2 TRBV5-1 - CASSLGRLAGGPETQYF TGCGCCAGCAGCTTGGGAAGACTAGCGGGAGGGCCTGAGACCCAGTACTTC
TRBJ2-7 TRBD2 TRBV7-8 few CASSWNYGGGYEQYF TGTGCCAGCAGCTGGAACTACGGGGGGGGGTACGAGCAGTACTTC
TRBJ1-4 - TRBV2 many CASSDGETNEKLFF TGTGCCAGCAGTGATGGGGAAACTAATGAAAAACTGTTTTTT
TRBJ2-6 TRBD2 TRBV29-1 many CSVEERRGLAGANVLTF TGCAGCGTTGAAGAACGGCGGGGGCTAGCGGGGGCCAACGTCCTAACTTTC
TRBJ1-1 - TRBV5-1 - CASSETNIEAFF TGCGCCAGCAGCGAGACGAACATTGAAGCTTTCTTT
TRBJ2-5 TRBD2 TRBV5-1 few CASSLTWGGETQYF TGCGCCAGCAGCTTGACGTGGGGGGGAGAGACCCAGTACTTC
TRBJ1-5 TRBD1 TRBV12-3/TRBV12-4 - CASSYAGTGSNQPQHF TGTGCCAGCAGCTACGCCGGGACAGGTAGCAATCAGCCCCAGCATTTT
TRBJ1-6 - TRBV6-5 many CASSYRAGSNSPLHF TGTGCCAGCAGTTACAGGGCAGGGAGCAATTCACCCCTCCACTTT
TRBJ1-2 TRBD1 TRBV29-1 - CSVRDRVSDGYTF TGCAGCGTCCGTGACAGGGTATCGGATGGCTACACCTTC
TRBJ1-5 - TRBV7-9 few CASSPVGRGNQPQHF TGTGCCAGCTCACCAGTGGGACGCGGCAATCAGCCCCAGCATTTT
TRBJ1-4 TRBD1 TRBV20-1 - CSASVRDRVFEKLFF TGCAGTGCTAGCGTCCGGGACAGGGTTTTTGAAAAACTGTTTTTT
TRBJ1-5 - TRBV2 once CASSTVANQPQHF TGTGCCAGCAGTACCGTGGCCAATCAGCCCCAGCATTTT
TRBJ2-5 TRBD1 TRBV29-1 many CSVEDLTGQGETQYF TGCAGCGTTGAAGACCTAACAGGACAGGGTGAGACCCAGTACTTC
TRBJ1-4 - TRBV13 - CASSVEPTATNEKLFF TGTGCCAGCAGCGTAGAGCCGACAGCAACTAATGAAAAACTGTTTTTT
TRBJ2-5 TRBD1 TRBV2 - CASSLQGAVQPQYF TGTGCCAGCAGTTTACAGGGGGCGGTTCAGCCCCAGTACTTC
TRBJ1-6 - TRBV12-3/TRBV12-4 few CASRQGHSSYNSPLHF TGTGCCAGCAGGCAGGGACACAGCTCCTATAATTCACCCCTCCACTTT
TRBJ2-7 TRBD1 TRBV20-1 - CSAPPRGWGETGDLAYEQYF TGCAGTGCACCTCCAAGGGGGTGGGGAGAGACAGGGGACCTGGCCTACGAGCAGTACTTC
TRBJ1-1 - TRBV6-5 - CASSDWVSGSEAFF TGTGCCAGCAGTGACTGGGTCAGCGGCTCGGAAGCTTTCTTT
TRBJ2-5 - TRBV12-3/TRBV12-4 many CASSLTSGGQTQYF TGTGCCAGCAGTTTGACGAGTGGGGGTCAGACCCAGTACTTC
TRBJ2-7 TRBD2 TRBV15 - CATSGGTSSYEQYF TGTGCCACCAGCGGCGGGACTAGCTCCTACGAGCAGTACTTC
TRBJ1-6 - TRBV4-2 many CASSQESGWQAVPLHF TGTGCCAGCAGCCAAGAGAGCGGATGGCAGGCGGTACCCCTCCACTTT
TRBJ1-2 TRBD1 TRBV7-2 - CASSAPAGTGGKGYTF TGTGCCAGCAGTGCCCCGGCCGGGACAGGGGGAAAGGGCTACACCTTC
TRBJ2-1 TRBD2 TRBV24-1 - CATSATSGRADEQFF TGTGCCACCAGTGCCACTAGCGGGAGGGCCGATGAGCAGTTCTTC
TRBJ1-3 - TRBV7-9 many CASSGGGRSGNTIYF TGTGCCAGCAGCGGGGGGGGACGCTCTGGAAACACCATATATTTT
TRBJ1-5 - TRBV10-3 - CAINEHSEQPQHF TGTGCCATCAATGAGCATTCAGAGCAGCCCCAGCATTTT
TRBJ2-6 TRBD2 TRBV2 many CASSELASGVGANVLTF TGTGCCAGCAGTGAACTGGCTAGCGGGGTCGGGGCCAACGTCCTGACTTTC
TRBJ2-5 TRBD2 TRBV15 once CATSPVERGSETQYF TGTGCCACCAGCCCCGTCGAGCGGGGGTCGGAGACCCAGTACTTC
TRBJ1-1 - TRBV29-1 - CRLDESHTEAFF TGCAGACTGGACGAGTCCCACACTGAAGCTTTCTTT
TRBJ2-7 TRBD1 TRBV7-8 - CASGRQGANEQYF TGTGCCAGCGGCAGGCAGGGGGCGAACGAGCAGTACTTC
TRBJ2-7 TRBD1 TRBV7-8 many CASSPRPWTGGYEQYF TGTGCCAGCAGCCCCCGCCCATGGACAGGGGGCTACGAGCAGTACTTC
TRBJ1-1 - TRBV5-6 many CASSFQGRYTEAFF TGTGCCAGCAGCTTTCAAGGGCGGTACACTGAAGCTTTCTTT
TRBJ1-1 TRBD1 TRBV2 - CASSYSDRGYTEAFF TGTGCCAGCAGTTACTCGGACAGGGGCTACACTGAAGCTTTCTTT
TRBJ2-2 - TRBV7-9 many CASSFLENTGELFF TGTGCCAGCAGCTTCCTGGAGAACACCGGGGAGCTGTTTTTT
TRBJ2-7 TRBD1 TRBV6-5 - CASRHDRAVGEQYF TGTGCCAGCAGACACGACAGGGCAGTCGGCGAGCAGTACTTC
TRBJ2-5 TRBD1 TRBV14 - CTSSRQGDSQETQYF TGTACCAGCAGCAGACAGGGGGATTCCCAAGAGACCCAGTACTTC
TRBJ1-5 TRBD1 TRBV7-9 - CASSHLIQGARGQPQHF TGCGCCAGCAGCCATTTAATACAGGGGGCGCGGGGTCAGCCCCAGCATTTT
TRBJ2-5 - TRBV7-9 few CASSQEHIATLGQETQYF TGTGCCAGCAGCCAAGAGCATATAGCGACTCTGGGGCAAGAGACCCAGTACTTC
TRBJ1-2 - TRBV6-5 many CASSETGNYGYTF TGTGCCAGCAGTGAAACAGGGAACTATGGCTACACCTTC
TRBJ2-6 TRBD1 TRBV6-6 many CATRDRESSGANVLTF TGTGCCACGAGGGACAGGGAGAGCTCTGGGGCCAACGTCCTGACTTTC
TRBJ1-6 TRBD1 TRBV7-9 - CASSLGTGGESPLHF TGTGCCAGCAGCCTAGGGACAGGGGGAGAATCACCCCTCCACTTT
TRBJ1-1 TRBD1 TRBV11-1 - CANRGHLGTEAFF TGTGCCAACAGGGGGCATTTAGGCACTGAAGCTTTCTTT